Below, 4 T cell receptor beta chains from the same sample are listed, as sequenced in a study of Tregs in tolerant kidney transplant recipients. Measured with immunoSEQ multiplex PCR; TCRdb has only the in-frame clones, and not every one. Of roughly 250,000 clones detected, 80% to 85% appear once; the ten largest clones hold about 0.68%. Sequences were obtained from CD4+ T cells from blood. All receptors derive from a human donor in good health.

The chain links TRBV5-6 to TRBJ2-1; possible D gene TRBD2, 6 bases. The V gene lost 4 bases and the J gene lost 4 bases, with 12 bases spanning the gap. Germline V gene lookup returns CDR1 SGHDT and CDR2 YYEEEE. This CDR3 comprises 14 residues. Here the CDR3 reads CASSGGAAYNEQFF. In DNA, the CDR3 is TGTGCCAGCAGCGGCGGGGCCGCGTACAATGAGCAGTTCTTC.

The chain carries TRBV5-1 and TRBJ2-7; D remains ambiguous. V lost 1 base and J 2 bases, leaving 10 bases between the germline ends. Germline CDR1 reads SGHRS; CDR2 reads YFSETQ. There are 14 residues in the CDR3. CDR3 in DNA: TGCGCCAGCAGCTTGATGTCAAACGCCTACGAGCAGTACTTC. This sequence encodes CASSLMSNAYEQYF.

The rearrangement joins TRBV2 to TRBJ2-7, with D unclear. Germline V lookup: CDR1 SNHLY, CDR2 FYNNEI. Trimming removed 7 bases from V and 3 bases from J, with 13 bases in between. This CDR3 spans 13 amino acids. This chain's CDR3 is CASNRLGLYEQYF. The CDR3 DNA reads TGTGCCAGCAACCGACTCGGCCTCTACGAGCAGTACTTC.

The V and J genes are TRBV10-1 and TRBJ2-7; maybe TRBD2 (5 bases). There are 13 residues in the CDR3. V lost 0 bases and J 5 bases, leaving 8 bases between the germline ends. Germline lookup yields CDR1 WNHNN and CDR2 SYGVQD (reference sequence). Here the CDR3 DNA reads TGCGCCAGCAGTGAGTCCCTGCGGGACGAGCAGTACTTC. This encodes CASSESLRDEQYF.